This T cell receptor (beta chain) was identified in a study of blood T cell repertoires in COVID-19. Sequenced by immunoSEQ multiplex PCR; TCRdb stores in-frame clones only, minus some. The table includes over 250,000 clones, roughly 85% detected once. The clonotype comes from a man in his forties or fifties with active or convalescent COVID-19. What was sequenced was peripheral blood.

The CDR3 nucleotides read TGTGCCAGCAGCCAAGGGGCAGGGAGGGGAGGCTACACCTTC. Translated: CASSQGAGRGGYTF. V gene TRBV6-5 combines with J gene TRBJ1-2; the D gene is possibly TRBD1 (5 bases). CDR1 and CDR2 from the germline V gene are MNHEY and SVGAGI. V was shortened by 6 bases and J by 8 bases, with 19 bases between the two germline ends. The CDR3 length is 14 residues.